Listed below are T cell receptor beta chains from one sample, sequenced in a study of cytomegalovirus exposure and HLA in healthy donors. Clones were read by immunoSEQ multiplex PCR, and TCRdb kept only the in-frame ones, dropping some. The sample records around 110,000 clones, around 86% being singletons. The sequencing input was PBMCs. These receptors were collected from a woman in her twenties or thirties in good health and CMV-seronegative. CDR3s include the opening cysteine and the closing phenylalanine or tryptophan. Fields, in order: V gene, D gene, clone size, J gene, CDR3 DNA, CDR3 protein. The D gene is left open where the match is weak. Expanded clones get a size class; other rows say once, few or many, or leave the size out.

TRBV27,.,.,TRBJ2-2,TGTGCCAGCAGACAGGTCCAGGTCACCGGGGAGCTGTTTTTT,CASRQVQVTGELFF
TRBV6-6,.,.,TRBJ1-1,TGTGCCAGCAGTTACGGCGGGGTCATGAACACTGAAGCTTTCTTT,CASSYGGVMNTEAFF
TRBV19,TRBD2,.,TRBJ2-7,TGTGCCAGTAGTCTCCTGGGGGAGGGCCTCGGCGGGGAGCAGTACTTC,CASSLLGEGLGGEQYF
TRBV5-1,TRBD2,.,TRBJ2-5,TGCGCCAGCAGCTCCGGACTAGCGGTACCCGAGACCCAGTACTTC,CASSSGLAVPETQYF
TRBV4-3,.,.,TRBJ2-7,TGCGCCAGCAGCCAAGTCGTTGAGAGCGGCCACGAGCAGTACTTC,CASSQVVESGHEQYF
TRBV6-1,.,few,TRBJ1-5,TGTGCCAGCAGTGAAGCGCGGGGTGCCAATCAGCCCCAGCATTTT,CASSEARGANQPQHF
TRBV4-1,TRBD1,.,TRBJ1-1,TGCGCCAGCAGCCTGACAGGGGGCGAAAACACTGAAGCTTTCTTT,CASSLTGGENTEAFF
TRBV5-4,TRBD1,.,TRBJ2-1,TGTGCCAGCAGCTTGGAACAGGGGAGTAGGGAGCAGTTCTTC,CASSLEQGSREQFF
TRBV7-2,TRBD2,.,TRBJ2-7,TGTGCCAGCAGCTTACTAGCGGGGTACTACGAGCAGTACTTC,CASSLLAGYYEQYF
TRBV28,TRBD2,.,TRBJ2-2,TGTGCCAGCAGTCCCGGACTAGCGGGAGCGGGGGAGCTGTTTTTT,CASSPGLAGAGELFF
TRBV5-8,TRBD1,.,TRBJ1-5,TGTGCCAGCAGCCGGGGACAGGGAGGGGTTCAGCCCCAGCATTTT,CASSRGQGGVQPQHF
TRBV7-2,TRBD2,few,TRBJ2-7,TGTGCCAGCACTATAGCGGGAGCGGTTTACGAGCAGTACTTC,CASTIAGAVYEQYF
TRBV10-2,.,.,TRBJ2-7,TGCGCCAGCCAGCCCCGGCGGGACCCCTCCTACTACGAGCAGTACTTC,CASQPRRDPSYYEQYF
TRBV11-1,.,.,TRBJ1-1,TGTGCCAGCAGCTTTTCGACAGGGAACACTGAAGCTTTCTTT,CASSFSTGNTEAFF
TRBV19,TRBD1,.,TRBJ1-1,TGTGCCAGTAGTGGACAGGGGGCTACTGAAGCTTTCTTT,CASSGQGATEAFF
TRBV9,.,.,TRBJ2-7,TGTGCCAGCAGCGTAGGTCAGCGGACCTACGAGCAGTACTTC,CASSVGQRTYEQYF
TRBV7-9,TRBD2,.,TRBJ2-2,TGTGCCAGCAGCTTGGGTGGAACTAGCGGGAACACCGGGGAGCTGTTTTTT,CASSLGGTSGNTGELFF
TRBV30,.,.,TRBJ2-4,TGTGCCTGCACGGGCAACAGGGTCGCCAAAAACATTCAGTACTTC,CACTGNRVAKNIQYF
TRBV27,.,once,TRBJ1-5,TGTGCCAGCAAAGGGGGAGCCACTCAGCCCCAGCATTTT,CASKGGATQPQHF
TRBV2,TRBD1,once,TRBJ2-2,TGTGCCAGCAGCGGGGACAGGCCCACCGGGGAGCTGTTTTTT,CASSGDRPTGELFF
TRBV7-2,TRBD1,few,TRBJ1-2,TGTGCCAGCAGCTTAGCGACAGGGGGTGACGGCTATGGCTACACCTTC,CASSLATGGDGYGYTF
TRBV10-3,TRBD1,few,TRBJ1-1,TGTGCCATCAGGGAGACAGGGGTGAACACTGAAGCTTTCTTT,CAIRETGVNTEAFF
TRBV19,.,.,TRBJ2-7,TGTGCCAGTAGTACGAGGGTGGGGTACGAGCAGTACTTC,CASSTRVGYEQYF
TRBV30,TRBD2,.,TRBJ2-1,TGTGCCTGGGGACTAGCGGGGATCAATGAGCAGTTCTTC,CAWGLAGINEQFF
TRBV6-1,TRBD2,.,TRBJ2-7,TGTGCCGCAGGTCGGGGGGAAGTTTACTACGAGCAGTACTTC,CAAGRGEVYYEQYF
TRBV7-3,.,.,TRBJ2-5,TGTGCCAGCAGTCCCTCCGGGGAGGTGGAGACCCAGTACTTC,CASSPSGEVETQYF
TRBV5-1,.,.,TRBJ2-7,TGCGCCAGCAGCCCCCGATCGGACGAGCAGTACTTC,CASSPRSDEQYF
TRBV9,.,.,TRBJ2-7,TGTGCCAGCAGCGTCCGGACATGGGGCTTAGACGAGCAGTACTTC,CASSVRTWGLDEQYF
TRBV4-1,TRBD1,.,TRBJ2-7,TGCGCCAGCAGCCAAGATTTCCGGGACAGCCTCACCCGCCACGAGCAGTACTTC,CASSQDFRDSLTRHEQYF
TRBV6-5,.,.,TRBJ2-1,TGTGCCAGCAGTGGGGGCGGCAGGGCCCCCAATGAGCAGTTCTTC,CASSGGGRAPNEQFF
TRBV28,.,.,TRBJ2-7,TGTGCCAGCAGTTTATGGGACACCACCTACGAGCAGTACTTC,CASSLWDTTYEQYF
TRBV6-5,TRBD1,.,TRBJ1-2,TGTGCCAGCAGTTACGCGGGACAGGGAGGTGGCTACACCTTC,CASSYAGQGGGYTF
TRBV6-1,TRBD2,.,TRBJ2-5,TGTGCCAGCAGTGAAGTTACTAGCGGGGTGCGTGAGACCCAGTACTTC,CASSEVTSGVRETQYF
TRBV4-1,TRBD2,.,TRBJ2-7,TGCGCCAGCAGCCAAGAGGTAGCGGGGCCCTGGGAGCAGTACTTC,CASSQEVAGPWEQYF
TRBV7-7,TRBD1,.,TRBJ2-3,TGTGCTAGCAGCCCGGGCGGGACAGGACTCACAGATACGCAGTATTTT,CASSPGGTGLTDTQYF
TRBV4-2,TRBD2,.,TRBJ2-3,TGTGCCAGCAGCCTCGTCCGAGCGGGAGGGTCTGCAGATACGCAGTATTTT,CASSLVRAGGSADTQYF
TRBV19,TRBD1,.,TRBJ2-7,TGTGCCAGTAGCCGGACAGGGAACGAGCAGTACTTC,CASSRTGNEQYF
TRBV2,TRBD2,.,TRBJ2-2,TGTGCCAGCAGTGAACAAGCGGGAGCCGGGGAGCTGTTTTTT,CASSEQAGAGELFF
TRBV25-1,TRBD1,.,TRBJ1-1,TGTGCCAGCAGTGGTGGGACAGTGAACACTGAAGCTTTCTTT,CASSGGTVNTEAFF
TRBV7-9,.,.,TRBJ1-1,TGTGCCAGCAGCTTAGGAGGGAGGACCATGAACACTGAAGCTTTCTTT,CASSLGGRTMNTEAFF
TRBV27,.,.,TRBJ1-1,TGTGCCAGCAGTTTACAGGGGTACACTGAAGCTTTCTTT,CASSLQGYTEAFF
TRBV5-6,.,.,TRBJ1-1,TGTGCCAGCAGCTTGGTCGGGGTGACCGGCCCTGAAGCTTTCTTT,CASSLVGVTGPEAFF
TRBV6-1,.,once,TRBJ2-3,TGTGCCAGCAGTGCGCTAGCGACAGCTAGCACAGATACGCAGTATTTT,CASSALATASTDTQYF
TRBV5-4,TRBD2,.,TRBJ2-3,TGTGCCAGCAGCCTCGGACTAGCGGCTAGCACAGATACGCAGTATTTT,CASSLGLAASTDTQYF
TRBV11-2,TRBD1,.,TRBJ2-3,TGTGCCAGCAGCTTTGGAGACAGGGCTAGCACAGATACGCAGTATTTT,CASSFGDRASTDTQYF
TRBV15,.,.,TRBJ2-7,TGTGCCACCAGCAGCATCTCCTACGAGCAGTACTTC,CATSSISYEQYF
TRBV11-2,TRBD1,.,TRBJ2-7,TGTGCCAGCAGCCTCCAGGGGGCTGGCACCTACGAGCAGTACTTC,CASSLQGAGTYEQYF
TRBV5-6,.,.,TRBJ2-1,TGTGCCAGCAGCCCCCTAAGCCGCGGCAATGAGCAGTTCTTC,CASSPLSRGNEQFF
TRBV5-1,.,.,TRBJ2-5,TGCGCCAGCAGCTTGGCCGGGAGTGGCGAGACCCAGTACTTC,CASSLAGSGETQYF